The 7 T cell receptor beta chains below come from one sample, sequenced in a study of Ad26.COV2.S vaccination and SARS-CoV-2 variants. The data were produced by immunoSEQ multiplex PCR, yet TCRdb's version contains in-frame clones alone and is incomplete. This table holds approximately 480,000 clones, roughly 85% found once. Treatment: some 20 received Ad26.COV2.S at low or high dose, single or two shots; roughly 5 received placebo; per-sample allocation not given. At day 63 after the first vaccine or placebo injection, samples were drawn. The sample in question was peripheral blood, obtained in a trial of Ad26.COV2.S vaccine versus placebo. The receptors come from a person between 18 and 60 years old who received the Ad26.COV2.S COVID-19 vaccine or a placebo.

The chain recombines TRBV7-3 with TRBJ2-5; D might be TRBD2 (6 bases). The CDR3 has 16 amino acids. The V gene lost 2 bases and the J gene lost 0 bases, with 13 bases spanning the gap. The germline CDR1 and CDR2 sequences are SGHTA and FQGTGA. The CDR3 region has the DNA TGTGCCAGCAGCTTATCCGGAGGGGAGTACCAAGAGACCCAGTACTTC. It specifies CASSLSGGEYQETQYF.

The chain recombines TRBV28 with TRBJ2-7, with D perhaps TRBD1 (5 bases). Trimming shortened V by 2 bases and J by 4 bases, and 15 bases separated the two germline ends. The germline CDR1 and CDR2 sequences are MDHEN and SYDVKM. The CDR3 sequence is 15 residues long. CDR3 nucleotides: TGTGCCAGCAGTTTAACTGGGGCAGGGAAGTACGAGCAGTACTTC. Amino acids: CASSLTGAGKYEQYF.

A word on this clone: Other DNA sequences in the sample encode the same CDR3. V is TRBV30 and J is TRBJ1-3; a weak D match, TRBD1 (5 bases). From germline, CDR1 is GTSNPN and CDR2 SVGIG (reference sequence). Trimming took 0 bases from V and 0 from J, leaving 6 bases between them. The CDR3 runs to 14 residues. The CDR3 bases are TGTGCCTGGAGTGTGGGGGGCTCTGGAAACACCATATATTTT. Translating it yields CAWSVGGSGNTIYF.

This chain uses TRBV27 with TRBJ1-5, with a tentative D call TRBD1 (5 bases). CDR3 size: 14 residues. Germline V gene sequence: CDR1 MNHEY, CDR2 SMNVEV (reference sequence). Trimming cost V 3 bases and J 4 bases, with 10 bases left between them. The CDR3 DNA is TGTGCCAGCAGTTTCTCGGGGGAAAATCAGCCCCAGCATTTT. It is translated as CASSFSGENQPQHF.

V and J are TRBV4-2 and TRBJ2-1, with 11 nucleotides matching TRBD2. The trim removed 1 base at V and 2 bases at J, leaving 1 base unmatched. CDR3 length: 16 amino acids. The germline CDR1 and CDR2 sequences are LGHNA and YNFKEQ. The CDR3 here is CASSQATSGTYNEQFF. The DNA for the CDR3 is TGTGCCAGCAGCCAAGCGACTAGCGGGACCTACAATGAGCAGTTCTTC.

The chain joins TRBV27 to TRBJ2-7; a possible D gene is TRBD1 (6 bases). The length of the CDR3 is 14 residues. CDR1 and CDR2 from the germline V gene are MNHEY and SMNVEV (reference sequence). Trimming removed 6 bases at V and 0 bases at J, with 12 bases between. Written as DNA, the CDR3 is TGTGCCAGCAGCATAAAGGACAGCTCCTACGAGCAGTACTTC. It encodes CASSIKDSSYEQYF.

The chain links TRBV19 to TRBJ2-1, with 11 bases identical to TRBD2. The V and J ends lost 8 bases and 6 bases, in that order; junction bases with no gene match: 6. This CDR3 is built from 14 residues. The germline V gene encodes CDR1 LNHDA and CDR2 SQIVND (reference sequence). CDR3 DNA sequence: TGTGCCAGTGCAACTAGCGGGAGAAGCAATGAGCAGTTCTTC. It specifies CASATSGRSNEQFF.